Below, one T cell receptor beta chain is given with its context. This specimen comes from a study of cytomegalovirus exposure and HLA in healthy donors. Trimming cost V 5 bases and J 6 bases, with 6 bases left between them. This CDR3 has 11 amino acids. Germline values: CDR1 SGHNT, CDR2 YENEEA. With 60 Vbeta and 13 Jbeta primers, the PCR was carried out. Only in-frame clones appear in the TCRdb table, and some are missing; sequencing was by immunoSEQ multiplex PCR. Of 150,000 or so clones in the sample, approximately 70% were seen once. The receptor's source is a woman aged 18-29 years in good health and CMV-seronegative. The chain carries TRBV11-3 and TRBJ2-3, with D hard to call. The sequencing sample was made of PBMCs. CDR3 sequence (DNA): TGTGCCAGCAGCGCCCAGGATACGCAGTATTTT. Its protein product is CASSAQDTQYF.